This entry describes one T cell receptor beta chain. This sample was included in a study of blood T cell repertoires in COVID-19. Germline V gene lookup returns CDR1 MDHEN and CDR2 SYDVKM. This CDR3 is built from 15 residues. V was shortened by 6 bases and J by 1 base, with 16 bases between the two germline ends. The authors' processing: Amplifying reference gene primers gave estimates of nucleated cell counts. Libraries were prepared by immunoSEQ multiplex PCR; TCRdb keeps only in-frame clonotypes and omits some of them. The V and J calls and clone size are taken from that table; D and trimming were inferred from the DNA. The data show some 270,000 clones, with nearly 90% seen just once and approximately 2% held by the top ten.

This receptor was identified in a woman in her sixties who had recovered from COVID-19. V and J are TRBV28 and TRBJ2-7; D is perhaps TRBD1 (6 bases). Sequences were obtained from PBMCs or T cells enriched from blood (not recorded which). This CDR3 is CASSPGHSWSYEQYF. CDR3 coding DNA: TGTGCCAGCAGCCCGGGACACTCATGGTCCTACGAGCAGTACTTC. Full variable domain (outside the CDR3, taken from reference TRBV28 and TRBJ2-7): DVKVTQSSRYLVKRTGEKVFLECVQDMDHENMFWYRQDPGLGLRLIYFSYDVKMKEKGDIPEGYSVSREKKERFSLILESASTNQTSMYLCASSPGHSWSYEQYFGPGTRLTVT.